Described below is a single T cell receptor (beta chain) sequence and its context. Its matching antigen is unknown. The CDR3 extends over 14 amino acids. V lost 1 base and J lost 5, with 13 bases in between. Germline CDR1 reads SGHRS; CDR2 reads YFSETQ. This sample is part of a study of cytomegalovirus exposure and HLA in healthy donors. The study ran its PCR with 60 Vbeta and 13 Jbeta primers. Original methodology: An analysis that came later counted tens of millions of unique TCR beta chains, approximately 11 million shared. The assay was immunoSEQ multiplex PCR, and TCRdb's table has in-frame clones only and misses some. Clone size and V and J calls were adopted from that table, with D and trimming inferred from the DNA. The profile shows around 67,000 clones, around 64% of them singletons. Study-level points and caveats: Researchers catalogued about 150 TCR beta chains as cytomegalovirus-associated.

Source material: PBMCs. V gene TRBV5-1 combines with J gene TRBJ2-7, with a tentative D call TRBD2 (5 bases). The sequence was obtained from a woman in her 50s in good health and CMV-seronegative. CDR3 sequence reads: CASSLLGSPNEQYF. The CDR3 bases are TGCGCCAGCAGCTTGTTAGGGAGCCCCAACGAGCAGTACTTC.